These 9 T cell receptor beta chains were sequenced from one sample in a study of T cell responses to AZD1222 COVID-19 vaccine. TCRdb's table, derived via immunoSEQ multiplex PCR, lists solely in-frame clones and lacks some. The sample lists around 110,000 clones, around 94% seen once, with approximately 1.4% in the top ten. Source: peripheral blood, taken 28 days after the second AZD1222 dose. The receptors shown here come from an adult who received the AZD1222 COVID-19 vaccine.

V gene TRBV18 combines with J gene TRBJ2-7; the match to TRBD1 covers 9 bases. The V gene's germline CDR1 is KGHSH and CDR2 LQKENI. The CDR3 runs to 15 residues. The J segment lost 5 bases and the V segment lost 1 base, leaving 6 bases of the junction unmatched. In DNA, the CDR3 is TGTGCCAGCTCACCACGGACAGGGGAGTTGAACGAGCAGTACTTC. Its translation is CASSPRTGELNEQYF.

The V call is TRBV28, the J call TRBJ2-7; unclear D gene. CDR3 size: 11 residues. Germline values: CDR1 MDHEN, CDR2 SYDVKM. V shed 9 bases and J shed 2 bases, with 8 bases lying between them. Written as DNA, the CDR3 is TGTGCCAGTCAGGCCCCCTACGAGCAGTACTTC. Protein product: CASQAPYEQYF.

This clone was detected once. The V call is TRBV5-1, the J call TRBJ2-1; a possible D gene is TRBD2 (5 bases). Germline V gives CDR1 SGHRS, CDR2 YFSETQ. V was pared by 2 bases and J by 8 bases, with 17 bases between. The CDR3 length is 15 residues. The CDR3 region has the DNA TGCGCCAGCAGCTTAGGATTCGAGCGGATACATGAGCAGTTCTTC. Translating gives CASSLGFERIHEQFF.

A few counts support this clone. The chain carries TRBV7-2 and TRBJ2-7, with D perhaps assigned TRBD1 or TRBD2 (5 bases each). The germline CDR1 and CDR2 sequences are SGHTA and FQGNSA. The ends were cut back, 5 bases at V and 0 bases at J, with 14 bases in the middle. The CDR3 contains 15 residues. CDR3 in amino acids: CASSDSGGYSYEQYF. The CDR3 nucleotides are TGTGCCAGCAGCGACAGTGGCGGGTACTCCTACGAGCAGTACTTC.

V is TRBV2 and J is TRBJ2-2; D unresolved. V was pared by 5 bases and J by 7 bases, with 17 bases between. CDR1 and CDR2 from the germline V gene are SNHLY and FYNNEI. CDR3 length: 15 residues. The CDR3 region is CASSPRSVGGGELFF. For the CDR3, the DNA is TGTGCCAGCAGTCCCCGATCAGTAGGTGGCGGGGAGCTGTTTTTT.

The rearrangement links TRBV18 to TRBJ2-1; maybe TRBD1 (6 bases). Trimming removed 3 bases from V and 2 bases from J, with 11 bases in between. This CDR3 is built from 15 residues. Germline values: CDR1 KGHSH, CDR2 LQKENI. The CDR3 loop reads CASSPGQGTYNEQFF. CDR3 in DNA: TGTGCCAGCTCACCGGGGCAGGGGACCTACAATGAGCAGTTCTTC. Full variable domain (remainder filled in from reference TRBV18 and TRBJ2-1): NAGVMQNPRHLVRRRGQEARLRCSPMKGHSHVYWYRQLPEEGLKFMVYLQKENIIDESGMPKERFSAEFPKEGPSILRIQQVVRGDSAAYFCASSPGQGTYNEQFFGPGTRLTVL.

V usage is TRBV4-1 and J usage is TRBJ1-1; D is unclear. The germline gives CDR1 MGHRA, CDR2 YSYEKL. V lost 2 bases and J lost 2, with 9 bases in between. The CDR3 runs 14 residues. CDR3 sequence: CASSQFQYNTEAFF. For the CDR3, the DNA is TGCGCCAGCAGCCAATTTCAATATAACACTGAAGCTTTCTTT.

The chain employs TRBV20-1 and TRBJ1-1; D remains ambiguous. The germline V gene encodes CDR1 DFQATT and CDR2 SNEGSKA (reference sequence). The CDR3 has 9 residues. Trimming took 6 bases from V and 11 from J, leaving 10 bases between them. CDR3 DNA: TGCAGTGCACACGGTTTGGCTTTCTTT. Amino acids: CSAHGLAFF.

The chain employs TRBV5-1 and TRBJ1-4; 7 bases align to TRBD1. Germline V CDR1 and CDR2: SGHRS, YFSETQ. The CDR3 length is 14 residues. V lost 2 bases and J lost 4; bases outside the gene matches: 2. The DNA for the CDR3 is TGCGCCAGCAGCTTACAGGGGTATAATGAAAAACTGTTTTTT. Translating it yields CASSLQGYNEKLFF. The whole variable domain, filled in from reference TRBV5-1 and TRBJ1-4, reads KAGVTQTPRYLIKTRGQQVTLSCSPISGHRSVSWYQQTPGQGLQFLFEYFSETQRNKGNFPGRFSGRQFSNSRSEMNVSTLELGDSALYLCASSLQGYNEKLFFGSGTQLSVL.